This T cell receptor (beta chain) was documented in a study of coeliac disease. Study at large: High-resolution HLA typing was lacking; TRBV7-2 bias was queried instead.

The repertoire was sequenced with immunoSEQ multiplex PCR; TCRdb's copy has only in-frame clones and lacks some. Of about 4,700 clones listed, 60% to 70% are singletons. The germline CDR1 and CDR2 sequences are MNHEY and SMNVEV (reference sequence). This CDR3 contains 13 residues. V shed 4 bases and J shed 4 bases, with 10 bases lying between them. Points from the study as a whole: According to the authors, this method cannot detect gliadin-specific T cells in an unbiased way.

As for this clone: The antigen is not known.

This TCR came from a woman in her 70s with celiac disease. The gene calls are TRBV27 and TRBJ1-2, with a possible D match to TRBD1 (6 bases). The specimen was lamina propria lymphocytes from the gut. The CDR3 DNA follows: TGTGCCAGCAGTTCAGGGGTGGGCTATGGCTACACCTTC. Translating it yields CASSSGVGYGYTF.